This TCR beta chain emerged from a study of OX40 agonist ivuxolimab in advanced cancers. Study information: Ivuxolimab, an antibody that agonizes OX40 (CD134), was administered to the patients. Findings of the study overall: Both CD4+ and CD8+ T cell populations in blood had undergone clonal expansion by week 6 at 0.1 to 3.0 mg/kg.

For this clone: Its antigen is unknown.

Sequenced by immunoSEQ multiplex PCR; TCRdb stores in-frame clones only, minus some. The sample lists about 96,000 clones, around 90% occurring once. The clonotype originates from an adult with an advanced solid tumor such as melanoma, head and neck, liver or kidney cancer. The sample was CD4+ or CD8+ T cells sorted from blood, taken in a trial of the OX40 agonist ivuxolimab.

Here the CDR3 reads CASSWGQLLHPEQYF. CDR3 DNA sequence: TGTGCCAGCAGCTGGGGACAACTCTTACACCCCGAGCAGTACTTC. This chain connects TRBV11-1 to TRBJ2-7, with a weak D call TRBD1 (6 bases). Germline V gene lookup returns CDR1 SGHAT and CDR2 FQDESV (reference sequence). The CDR3 contains 15 residues. V lost 4 bases and J lost 6, with 19 bases in between. The entire variable domain, with the rest obtained from reference TRBV11-1 and TRBJ2-7, is as follows: EAEVAQSPRYKITEKSQAVAFWCDPISGHATLYWYRQILGQGPELLVQFQDESVVDDSQLPKDRFSAERLKGVDSTLKIQPAELGDSAMYLCASSWGQLLHPEQYFGPGTRLTVT.